Below, one TCR beta chain is given with its context. Its antigen is as yet unknown. This sample is part of a study of shared clonotypes between healthy human individuals. Study-level findings and limits: For naive CD4 cells, approximately 4.7% of clonotypes were shared across a handful of donors.

As handled by the study authors: In the immunoSEQ data, sequences were junction-only and lacked quality scores, so filtering differed. Clones were read by immunoSEQ multiplex PCR, and TCRdb kept only the in-frame ones, dropping some. That table furnishes V, J and clone size, whereas the DNA furnished D and trimming. The sample records 1,100,000 or so clones, 70% to 80% being singletons. The TCR sequence derives from a man aged 18 to 29 in good health. Some clones in this sample may be carry-over from other donors' samples. The source material was memory CD4+ T cells from PBMCs. Subset reported: CD45RA-negative fraction.

The DNA for the CDR3 is TGTGCCAGCAGCTTAGGGCCTGGCCAAGAGACCCAGTACTTC. Protein product: CASSLGPGQETQYF. The rearrangement links TRBV7-2 to TRBJ2-5; D is undetermined. The germline V gene has CDR1 SGHTA and CDR2 FQGNSA. This CDR3 has 14 amino acids. V lost 1 base and J 1 base, leaving 7 bases between the germline ends.